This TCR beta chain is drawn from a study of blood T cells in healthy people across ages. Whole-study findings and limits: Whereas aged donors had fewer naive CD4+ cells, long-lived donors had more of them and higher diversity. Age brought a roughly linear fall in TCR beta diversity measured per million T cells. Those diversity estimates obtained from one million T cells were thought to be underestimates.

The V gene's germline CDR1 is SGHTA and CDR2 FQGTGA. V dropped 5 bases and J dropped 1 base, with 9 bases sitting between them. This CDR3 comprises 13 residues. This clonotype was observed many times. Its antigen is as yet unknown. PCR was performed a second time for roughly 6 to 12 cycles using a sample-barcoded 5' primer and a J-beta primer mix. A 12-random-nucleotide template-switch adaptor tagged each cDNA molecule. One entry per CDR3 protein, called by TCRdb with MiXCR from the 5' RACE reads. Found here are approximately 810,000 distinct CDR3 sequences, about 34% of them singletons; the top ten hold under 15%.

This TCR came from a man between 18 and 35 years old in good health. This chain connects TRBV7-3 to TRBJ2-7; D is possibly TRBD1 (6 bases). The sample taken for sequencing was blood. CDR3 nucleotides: TGTGCCAGCAGCGTGACAGGTTCCTACGAGCAGTACTTC. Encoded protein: CASSVTGSYEQYF.